One sample yielded the 13 T cell receptor beta chains listed below, sequenced in a study of Graves' ophthalmopathy and Graves' hyperthyroidism. TCR beta CDR3 regions were amplified from RNA transcripts. HTBI primers served in a first-round RT-PCR, which a second-round multiplex PCR followed. TCRdb called the multiplex PCR reads again in MiXCR, with one record for every CDR3 protein. This table holds under 800,000 distinct CDR3 sequences, approximately 21% found once. Sequencing input: peripheral blood. All receptors come from a woman between 18 and 29 years old with stable Graves' hyperthyroidism. Some clones in this sample may be carry-over from other donors' samples.

There are a few counts of this clonotype. The chain links TRBV4-1 to TRBJ2-4; 7 nucleotides line up with TRBD1. With V trimmed by 2 bases and J by 2 bases, 6 bases remained unmatched. Germline-derived CDR1 and CDR2 are MGHRA and YSYEKL. The CDR3 covers 16 residues. In DNA, the CDR3 is TGCGCCAGCAGCCAATTACCACAGGGGTCCAAAAACATTCAGTACTTC. Translated: CASSQLPQGSKNIQYF.

This clonotype came up many times. The chain combines TRBV24-1 with TRBJ2-4; D might be TRBD1 (5 bases). The CDR3 runs to 17 residues. CDR1 is KGHDR and CDR2 is SFDVKD in the germline V gene. The ends were cut back, 4 bases at V and 0 bases at J, with 15 bases in the middle. CDR3 amino acids: CATSEVDSPLAKNIQYF. CDR3 DNA sequence: TGTGCCACCAGTGAGGTCGACAGTCCCCTAGCCAAAAACATTCAGTACTTC.

The count of this clonotype is one. The V call is TRBV12-3 or TRBV12-4, the J call TRBJ1-6; 10 bases are shared with TRBD1. This CDR3 has 15 amino acids. The junction had 7 bases not matched to a gene; V was cut back by 7 bases and J by 7 bases. The DNA for the CDR3 is TGTGCCAGCAATCGGACAGGGGGTGGGAATTCACCCCTCCACTTT. Its protein product is CASNRTGGGNSPLHF.

This clonotype was counted only a few times. The rearrangement links TRBV20-1 to TRBJ2-7; D is undetermined. The germline CDR1 and CDR2 sequences are DFQATT and SNEGSKA (reference sequence). The CDR3 consists of 13 residues. The germline V and J ends were trimmed by 6 bases and 2 bases, with 14 bases remaining between them. CDR3 sequence (DNA): TGCAGTGCAAAGGACGCCTCGCCCTACGAGCAGTACTTC. This codes for CSAKDASPYEQYF.

This rearrangement joins TRBV19 to TRBJ2-2; D gene ambiguous. The CDR3 extends over 13 amino acids. Germline loops: CDR1 LNHDA, CDR2 SQIVND (reference sequence). V lost 2 bases and J lost 5, with 6 bases in between. The CDR3 bases are TGTGCCAGTAGTATAACTAATACCGGGGAGCTGTTTTTT. Translating it yields CASSITNTGELFF. The entire variable domain, with the rest obtained from reference TRBV19 and TRBJ2-2, is as follows: DGGITQSPKYLFRKEGQNVTLSCEQNLNHDAMYWYRQDPGQGLRLIYYSQIVNDFQKGDIAEGYSVSREKKESFPLTVTSAQKNPTAFYLCASSITNTGELFFGEGSRLTVL.

V and J are TRBV28 and TRBJ1-2; D unclear. The V end was cut by 5 bases, the J end by 0 bases, with 16 bases between. The CDR3 extends over 16 amino acids. Germline assignment: CDR1 MDHEN and CDR2 SYDVKM. CDR3 in amino acids: CASSQGSNPANYGYTF. CDR3 nucleotide sequence: TGTGCCAGCAGTCAAGGGTCCAATCCAGCTAACTATGGCTACACCTTC.

This clonotype was counted many times. The genes are TRBV4-1 and TRBJ1-5; D possibly corresponds to TRBD1 (6 bases). Germline CDR1 reads MGHRA; CDR2 reads YSYEKL. CDR3 length equals 18 residues. V was pared by 3 bases and J by 4 bases, with 22 bases between. The CDR3 loop reads CASSHKKTGIKLNQPQHF. CDR3 nucleotide sequence: TGCGCCAGCAGCCACAAGAAAACAGGGATTAAACTAAATCAGCCCCAGCATTTT.

This clonotype was detected a few times. This sequence joins TRBV19 and TRBJ1-2; D remains unclear. Trimming removed 4 bases from V and 10 bases from J, with 13 bases in between. The CDR3 contains 12 residues. Per the germline V gene, CDR1 is LNHDA and CDR2 is SQIVND (reference sequence). For the CDR3, the DNA is TGTGCCAGTAGTAGTCGGACGCCAGTCTACACCTTC. It encodes CASSSRTPVYTF.

This sequence joins TRBV12-3 or TRBV12-4 and TRBJ1-5; 8 positions match TRBD1. CDR3 length equals 16 residues. With V trimmed by 5 bases and J by 7 bases, 13 bases remained unmatched. CDR3 protein: CASSPNPGQDGQPQHF. In DNA, the CDR3 is TGTGCCAGCAGTCCGAACCCGGGACAGGATGGGCAGCCCCAGCATTTT.

This clonotype appeared many times. The V call is TRBV7-3, the J call TRBJ1-2; D may be TRBD1 (6 bases). Trimming took 5 bases from V and 6 from J, leaving 19 bases between them. The CDR3 consists of 15 residues. Germline loops: CDR1 SGHTA, CDR2 FQGTGA. This CDR3 reads CASSLRAGEVDGYTF. DNA of the CDR3: TGTGCCAGCAGCCTAAGAGCAGGGGAAGTAGATGGCTACACCTTC.

The table lists this clonotype with a few counts. The chain links TRBV2 to TRBJ1-1; perhaps TRBD1 as D (6 bases). V was pared by 5 bases and J by 4 bases, with 20 bases between. This CDR3 comprises 16 residues. Germline CDR1 reads SNHLY; CDR2 reads FYNNEI. In nucleotides, the CDR3 is TGTGCCAGCAGTAAAGAGGGGGGGTACGCAGGCACTGAAGCTTTCTTT. Translation: CASSKEGGYAGTEAFF.

This clonotype was counted at least ten times. A junction boundary mismatches the germline segment, possibly from a read error. The chain links TRBV10-1 to TRBJ2-7; 9 bases are a match to TRBD1. Germline loops: CDR1 WNHNN, CDR2 SYGVQD (reference sequence). The CDR3 contains 14 residues. CDR3 loop: CASRPGQGSFEQYF. The CDR3 DNA is TGCGCCAGCAGACCGGGACAGGGCTCCTTCGAGCAGTACTTC.

This clonotype was seen a few times. The V and J genes are TRBV12-3 or TRBV12-4 and TRBJ1-1; D not certain. V lost 2 bases, J lost 13 bases, and 17 bases lay in between. The CDR3 is 13 residues long. CDR3 DNA sequence: TGTGCCAGCAGTTTATGGTCTGACGTATGGGGTTTCTTT. Translation gives CASSLWSDVWGFF.